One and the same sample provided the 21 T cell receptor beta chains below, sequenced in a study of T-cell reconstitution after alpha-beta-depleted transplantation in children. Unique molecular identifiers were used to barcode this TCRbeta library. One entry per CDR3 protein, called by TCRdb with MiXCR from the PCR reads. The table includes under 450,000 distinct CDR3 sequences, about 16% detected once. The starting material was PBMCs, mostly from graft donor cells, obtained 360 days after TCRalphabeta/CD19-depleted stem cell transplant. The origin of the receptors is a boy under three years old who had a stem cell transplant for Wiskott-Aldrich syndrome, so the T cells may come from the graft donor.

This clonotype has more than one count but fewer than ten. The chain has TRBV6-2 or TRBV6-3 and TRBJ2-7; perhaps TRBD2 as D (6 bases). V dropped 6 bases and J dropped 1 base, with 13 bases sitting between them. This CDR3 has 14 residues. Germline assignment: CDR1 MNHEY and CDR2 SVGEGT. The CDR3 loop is CASSSTRRSYEQYF. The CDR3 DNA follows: TGTGCCAGCAGCTCGACTAGAAGGTCCTACGAGCAGTACTTC.

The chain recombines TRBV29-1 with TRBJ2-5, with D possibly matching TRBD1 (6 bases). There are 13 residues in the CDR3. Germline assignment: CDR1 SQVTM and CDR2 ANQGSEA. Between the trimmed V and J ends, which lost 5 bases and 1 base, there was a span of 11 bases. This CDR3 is CSVHRDIQETQYF. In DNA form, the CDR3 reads TGCAGCGTTCACAGGGACATCCAAGAGACCCAGTACTTC.

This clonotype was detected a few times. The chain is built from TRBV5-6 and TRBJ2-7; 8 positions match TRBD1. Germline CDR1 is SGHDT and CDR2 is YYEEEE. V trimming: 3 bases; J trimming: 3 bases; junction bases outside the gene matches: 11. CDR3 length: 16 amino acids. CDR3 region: CASSSTLRDRIYEQYF. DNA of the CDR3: TGTGCCAGCAGCTCAACACTCCGGGACAGGATCTACGAGCAGTACTTC. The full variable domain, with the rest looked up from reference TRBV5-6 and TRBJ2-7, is DAGVTQSPTHLIKTRGQQVTLRCSPKSGHDTVSWYQQALGQGPQFIFQYYEEEERQRGNFPDRFSGHQFPNYSSELNVNALLLGDSALYLCASSSTLRDRIYEQYFGPGTRLTVT.

CDR3 in amino acids: CATSDLARGGNEQFF. CDR3 sequence (DNA): TGTGCCACCAGTGATCTTGCCAGGGGTGGGAATGAGCAGTTCTTC. J is TRBJ2-1 and V is TRBV24-1; tentative D call: TRBD1 (6 bases). The CDR3 length is 15 residues. V was clipped by 3 bases and J by 7 bases, with 15 bases between them. The germline V gene has CDR1 KGHDR and CDR2 SFDVKD.

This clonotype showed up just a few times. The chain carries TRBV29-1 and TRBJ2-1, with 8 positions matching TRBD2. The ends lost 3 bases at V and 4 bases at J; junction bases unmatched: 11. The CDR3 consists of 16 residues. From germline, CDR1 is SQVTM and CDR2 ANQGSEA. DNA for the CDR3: TGCAGCGTTGACGTGAGAAGCGGGAGTAATTACAATGAGCAGTTCTTC. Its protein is CSVDVRSGSNYNEQFF.

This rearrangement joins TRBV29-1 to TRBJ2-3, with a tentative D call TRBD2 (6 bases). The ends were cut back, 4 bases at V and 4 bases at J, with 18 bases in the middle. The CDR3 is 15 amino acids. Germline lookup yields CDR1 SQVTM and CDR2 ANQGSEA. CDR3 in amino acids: CSVVWLAKGADTQYF. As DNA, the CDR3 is TGCAGCGTTGTGTGGCTAGCGAAGGGAGCAGATACGCAGTATTTT.

CDR3 nucleotide sequence: TGTGCCAGCAGACTACTAGCGACGGGAGCCGGGGAGCTGTTTTTT. This translates into CASRLLATGAGELFF. The chain couples TRBV2 to TRBJ2-2, with TRBD2 matching over 7 bases. Germline V gene lookup returns CDR1 SNHLY and CDR2 FYNNEI. With 6 bases clipped from V and 6 bases from J, the junction kept 10 bases outside the gene matches. The length of the CDR3 is 15 residues.

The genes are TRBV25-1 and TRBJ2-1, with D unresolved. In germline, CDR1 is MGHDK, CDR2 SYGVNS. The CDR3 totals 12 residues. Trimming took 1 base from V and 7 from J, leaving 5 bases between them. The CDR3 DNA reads TGTGCCAGCAGTGAATTGCTGAATGAGCAGTTCTTC. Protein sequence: CASSELLNEQFF.

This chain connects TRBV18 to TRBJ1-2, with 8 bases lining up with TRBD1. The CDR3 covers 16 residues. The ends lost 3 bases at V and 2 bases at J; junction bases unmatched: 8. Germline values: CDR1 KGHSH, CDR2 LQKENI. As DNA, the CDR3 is TGTGCCAGCTCACCGGGGACAGGCGCGAGCAACTATGGCTACACCTTC. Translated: CASSPGTGASNYGYTF.

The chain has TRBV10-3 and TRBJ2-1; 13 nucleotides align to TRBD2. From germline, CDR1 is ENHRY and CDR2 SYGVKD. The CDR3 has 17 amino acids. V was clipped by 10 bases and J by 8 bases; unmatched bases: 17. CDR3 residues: CATRTSGGHVARYEQFF. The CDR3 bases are TGTGCCACCCGGACTAGCGGGGGCCACGTAGCTCGTTATGAGCAGTTCTTC.

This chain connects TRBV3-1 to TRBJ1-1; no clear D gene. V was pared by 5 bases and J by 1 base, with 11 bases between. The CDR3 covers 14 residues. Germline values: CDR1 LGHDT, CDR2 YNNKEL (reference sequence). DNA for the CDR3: TGTGCCAGCAGCTCTCTTATATGGAACACTGAAGCTTTCTTT. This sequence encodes CASSSLIWNTEAFF.

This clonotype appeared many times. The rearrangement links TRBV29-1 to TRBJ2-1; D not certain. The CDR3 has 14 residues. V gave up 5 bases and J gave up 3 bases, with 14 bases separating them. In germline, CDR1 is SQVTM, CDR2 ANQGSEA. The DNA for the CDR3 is TGCAGCGTTTGGGCGGCCAGACTCTACAATGAGCAGTTCTTC. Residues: CSVWAARLYNEQFF.

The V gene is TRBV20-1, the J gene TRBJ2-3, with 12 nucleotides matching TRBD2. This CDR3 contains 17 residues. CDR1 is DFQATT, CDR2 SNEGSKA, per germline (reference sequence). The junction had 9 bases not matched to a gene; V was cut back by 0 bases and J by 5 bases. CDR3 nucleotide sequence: TGCAGTGCTAGAGATTACCTAGCGGGAGGGCTTAGAGATACGCAGTATTTT. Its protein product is CSARDYLAGGLRDTQYF.

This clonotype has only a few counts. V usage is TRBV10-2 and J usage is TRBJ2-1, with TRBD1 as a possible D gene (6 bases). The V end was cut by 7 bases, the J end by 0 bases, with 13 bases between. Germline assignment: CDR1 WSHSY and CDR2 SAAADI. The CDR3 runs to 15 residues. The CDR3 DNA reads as TGCGCCAGCAAGGGTGGGACATACTCCTACAATGAGCAGTTCTTC. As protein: CASKGGTYSYNEQFF.

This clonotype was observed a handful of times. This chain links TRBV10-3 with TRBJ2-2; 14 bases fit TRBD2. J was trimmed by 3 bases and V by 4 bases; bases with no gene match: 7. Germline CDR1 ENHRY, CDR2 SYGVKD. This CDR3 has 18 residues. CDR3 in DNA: TGTGCCATCAGTGGATCCGGGACTAGCGGGGGTGACACCGGGGAGCTGTTTTTT. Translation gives CAISGSGTSGGDTGELFF.

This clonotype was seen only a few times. DNA for the CDR3: TGTGCCAGCTCACCTTCCTTCCAGGAGCAGTACTTC. Its translation is CASSPSFQEQYF. The chain links TRBV18 to TRBJ2-7; D ambiguous. Trimming took 3 bases from V and 7 from J, leaving 10 bases between them. CDR1 is KGHSH, CDR2 LQKENI, per germline. The CDR3 totals 12 residues.

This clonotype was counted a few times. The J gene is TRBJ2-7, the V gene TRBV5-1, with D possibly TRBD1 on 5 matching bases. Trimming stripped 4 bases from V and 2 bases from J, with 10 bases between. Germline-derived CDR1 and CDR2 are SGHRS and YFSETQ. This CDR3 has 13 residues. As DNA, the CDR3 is TGCGCCAGCAGCGACAGATCAACCTACGAGCAGTACTTC. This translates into CASSDRSTYEQYF.

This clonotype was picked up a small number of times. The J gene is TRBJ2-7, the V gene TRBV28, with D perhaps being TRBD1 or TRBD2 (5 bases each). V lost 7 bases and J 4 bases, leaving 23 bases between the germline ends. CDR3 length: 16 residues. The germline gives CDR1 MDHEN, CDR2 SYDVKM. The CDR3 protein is CASTLGTTPNKYEQYF. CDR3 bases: TGTGCCAGCACCCTTGGGACCACACCAAACAAATACGAGCAGTACTTC.

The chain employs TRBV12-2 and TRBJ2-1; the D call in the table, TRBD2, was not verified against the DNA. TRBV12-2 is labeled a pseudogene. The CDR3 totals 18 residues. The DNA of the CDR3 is TGTGCAAGTCGCTTAGTGGGGATATCTAGCGGGTTTTACAATGAGCAGTTCTTC. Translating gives CASRLVGISSGFYNEQFF.

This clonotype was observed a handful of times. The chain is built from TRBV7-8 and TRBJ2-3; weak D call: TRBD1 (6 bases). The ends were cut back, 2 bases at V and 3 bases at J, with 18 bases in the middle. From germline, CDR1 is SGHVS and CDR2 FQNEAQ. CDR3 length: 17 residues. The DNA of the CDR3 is TGTGCCAGCAGCTTAAACCCGCGCCCAAGGGGGACAGATACGCAGTATTTT. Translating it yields CASSLNPRPRGTDTQYF.

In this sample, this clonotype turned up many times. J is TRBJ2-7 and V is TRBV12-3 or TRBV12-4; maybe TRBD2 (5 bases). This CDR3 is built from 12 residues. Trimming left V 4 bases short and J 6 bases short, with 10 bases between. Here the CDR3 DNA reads TGTGCCAGCAGTTCCCTAGCTCCCGAGCAGTACTTC. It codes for CASSSLAPEQYF.